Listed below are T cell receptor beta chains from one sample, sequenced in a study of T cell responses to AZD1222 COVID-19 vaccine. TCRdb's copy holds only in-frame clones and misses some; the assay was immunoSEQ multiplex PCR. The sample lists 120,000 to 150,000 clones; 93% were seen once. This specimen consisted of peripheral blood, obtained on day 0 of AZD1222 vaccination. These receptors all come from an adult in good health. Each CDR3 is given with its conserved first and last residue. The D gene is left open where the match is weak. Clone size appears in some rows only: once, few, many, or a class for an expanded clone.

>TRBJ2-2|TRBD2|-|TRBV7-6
TGTGCCAGCAGCCGGAGCGGGAGCCCGGGCGGGGAGCTGTTTTTT
CASSRSGSPGGELFF
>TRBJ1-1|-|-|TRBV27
TGTGCCAGCAGTTTACAGGGGAACACTGAAGCTTTCTTT
CASSLQGNTEAFF
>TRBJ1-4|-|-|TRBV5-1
TGCGCCAGCAGACCCGGACCTACAACTAATGAAAAACTGTTTTTT
CASRPGPTTNEKLFF
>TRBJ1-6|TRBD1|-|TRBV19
TGTGCCAGTAGTAAGACAGGGGAGGTCGATTCACCCCTCCACTTT
CASSKTGEVDSPLHF
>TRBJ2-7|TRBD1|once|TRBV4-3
TGCGCCAGCAGCCAAGCGCCGGGACAGGGATACGAGCAGTACTTC
CASSQAPGQGYEQYF
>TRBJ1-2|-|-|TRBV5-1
TGCGCCAGCAGCTTGGCCAGCGGCTATGGCTACACCTTC
CASSLASGYGYTF
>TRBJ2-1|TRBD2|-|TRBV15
TGTGCCACCAGCAGAGCGGGGCTAGCGGGAGGGTGGGGCAATGAGCAGTTCTTC
CATSRAGLAGGWGNEQFF
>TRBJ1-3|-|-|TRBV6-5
TGTGCCAGCAGTCCCAATGGAAACACCATATATTTT
CASSPNGNTIYF
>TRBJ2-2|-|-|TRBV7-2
TGTGCCAGCAGCTTAGGGACTATCACCGGGGAGCTGTTTTTT
CASSLGTITGELFF
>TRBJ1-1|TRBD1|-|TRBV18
TGTGCCAGCTCACCGAGACAGGGGGCGAACACTGAAGCTTTCTTT
CASSPRQGANTEAFF
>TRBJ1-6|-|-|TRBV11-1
TGTGCCAGCAGCTTATCCGACAGTAATTCACCCCTCCACTTT
CASSLSDSNSPLHF
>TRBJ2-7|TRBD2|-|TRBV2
TGTGCCAGCAGTGCCCGACTAGCGTCCGCCTACGAGCAGTACTTC
CASSARLASAYEQYF
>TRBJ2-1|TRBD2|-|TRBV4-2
TGTGCCAGCGGCCTTCTCGGGACTAGCGGTTACAATGAGCAGTTCTTC
CASGLLGTSGYNEQFF